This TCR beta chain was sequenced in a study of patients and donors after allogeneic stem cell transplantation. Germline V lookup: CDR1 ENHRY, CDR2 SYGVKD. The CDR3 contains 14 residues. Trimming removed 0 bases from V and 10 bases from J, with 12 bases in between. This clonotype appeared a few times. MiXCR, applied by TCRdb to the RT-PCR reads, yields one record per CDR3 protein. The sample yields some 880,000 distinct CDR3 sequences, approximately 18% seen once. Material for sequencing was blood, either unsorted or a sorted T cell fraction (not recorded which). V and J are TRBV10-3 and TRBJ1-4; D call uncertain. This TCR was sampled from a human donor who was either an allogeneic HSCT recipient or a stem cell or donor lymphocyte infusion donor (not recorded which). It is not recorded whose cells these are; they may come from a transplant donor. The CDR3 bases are TGTGCCATCAGTGAGTCGGCACTGAGTGGAAAACTGTTTTTT. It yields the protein CAISESALSGKLFF.